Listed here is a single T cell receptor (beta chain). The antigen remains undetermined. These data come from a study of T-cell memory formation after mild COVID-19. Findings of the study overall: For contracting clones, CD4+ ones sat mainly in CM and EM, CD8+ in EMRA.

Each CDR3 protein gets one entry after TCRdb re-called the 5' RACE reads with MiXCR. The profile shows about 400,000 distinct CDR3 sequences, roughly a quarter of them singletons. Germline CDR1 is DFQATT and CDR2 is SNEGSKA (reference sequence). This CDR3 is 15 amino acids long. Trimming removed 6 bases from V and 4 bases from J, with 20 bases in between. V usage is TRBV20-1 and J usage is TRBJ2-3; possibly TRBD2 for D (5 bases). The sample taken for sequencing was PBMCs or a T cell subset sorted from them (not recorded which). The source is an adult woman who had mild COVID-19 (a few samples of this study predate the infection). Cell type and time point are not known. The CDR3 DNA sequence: TGCAGTGCGGAGAGAGAGTGGGAGAACGCAGATACGCAGTATTTT. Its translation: CSAEREWENADTQYF.